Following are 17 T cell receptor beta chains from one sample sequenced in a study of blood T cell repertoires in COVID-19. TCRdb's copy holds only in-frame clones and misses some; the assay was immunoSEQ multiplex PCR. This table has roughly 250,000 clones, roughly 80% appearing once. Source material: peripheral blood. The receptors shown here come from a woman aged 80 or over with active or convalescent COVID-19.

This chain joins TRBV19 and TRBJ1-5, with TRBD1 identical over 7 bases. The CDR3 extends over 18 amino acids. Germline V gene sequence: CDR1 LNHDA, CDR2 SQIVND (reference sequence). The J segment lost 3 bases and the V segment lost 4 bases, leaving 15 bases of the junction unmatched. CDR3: CASSKLHRAGGSNQPQHF. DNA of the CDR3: TGTGCCAGTAGTAAATTACATAGGGCAGGGGGATCCAATCAGCCCCAGCATTTT.

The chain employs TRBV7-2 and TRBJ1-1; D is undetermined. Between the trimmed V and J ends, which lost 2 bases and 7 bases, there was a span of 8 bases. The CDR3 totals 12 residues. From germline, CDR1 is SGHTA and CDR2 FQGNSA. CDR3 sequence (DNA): TGTGCCAGCAGCTTATGGGGAGTTGAAGCTTTCTTT. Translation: CASSLWGVEAFF.

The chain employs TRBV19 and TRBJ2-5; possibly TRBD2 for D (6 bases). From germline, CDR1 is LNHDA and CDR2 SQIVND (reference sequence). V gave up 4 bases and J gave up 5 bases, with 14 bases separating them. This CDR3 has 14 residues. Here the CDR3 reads CASSTGTFGETQYF. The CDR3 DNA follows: TGTGCCAGTAGTACTGGGACTTTCGGCGAGACCCAGTACTTC.

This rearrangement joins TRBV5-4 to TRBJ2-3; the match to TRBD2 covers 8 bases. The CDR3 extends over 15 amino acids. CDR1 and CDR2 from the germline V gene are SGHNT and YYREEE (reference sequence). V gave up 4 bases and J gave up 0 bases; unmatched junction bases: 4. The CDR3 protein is CASSGAGDSTDTQYF. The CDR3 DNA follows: TGTGCCAGCAGCGGAGCGGGGGATAGCACAGATACGCAGTATTTT.

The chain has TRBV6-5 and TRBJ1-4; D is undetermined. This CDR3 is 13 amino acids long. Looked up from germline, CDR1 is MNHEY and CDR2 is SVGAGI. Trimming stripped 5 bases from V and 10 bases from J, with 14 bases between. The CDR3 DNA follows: TGTGCCAGCAGTACTACAGCCGCGGGAAAACTGTTTTTT. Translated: CASSTTAAGKLFF.

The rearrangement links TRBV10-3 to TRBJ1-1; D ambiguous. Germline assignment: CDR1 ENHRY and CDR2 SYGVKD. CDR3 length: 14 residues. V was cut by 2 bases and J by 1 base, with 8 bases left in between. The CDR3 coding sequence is TGTGCCATCAGTGAGGGCGGGAGGAACACTGAAGCTTTCTTT. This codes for CAISEGGRNTEAFF.

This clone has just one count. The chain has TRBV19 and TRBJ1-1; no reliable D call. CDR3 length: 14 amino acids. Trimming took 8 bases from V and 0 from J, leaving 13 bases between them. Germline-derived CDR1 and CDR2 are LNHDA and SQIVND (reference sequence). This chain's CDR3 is CASRYQHVNTEAFF. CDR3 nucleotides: TGTGCCAGTCGTTATCAACACGTGAACACTGAAGCTTTCTTT. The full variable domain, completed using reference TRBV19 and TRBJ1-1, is DGGITQSPKYLFRKEGQNVTLSCEQNLNHDAMYWYRQDPGQGLRLIYYSQIVNDFQKGDIAEGYSVSREKKESFPLTVTSAQKNPTAFYLCASRYQHVNTEAFFGQGTRLTVV.

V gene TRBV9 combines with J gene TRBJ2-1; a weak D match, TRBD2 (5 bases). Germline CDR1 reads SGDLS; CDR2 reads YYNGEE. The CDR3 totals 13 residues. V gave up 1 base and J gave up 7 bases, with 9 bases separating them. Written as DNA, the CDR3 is TGTGCCAGCAGCGTATATCCGGGGAATGAGCAGTTCTTC. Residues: CASSVYPGNEQFF.

This CDR3 reads CATSRDGRTGNQPQHF. CDR3 nucleotides: TGTGCCACCAGCAGAGATGGGAGGACAGGGAATCAGCCCCAGCATTTT. The chain combines TRBV15 with TRBJ1-5, with TRBD1 identical over 8 bases. The CDR3 loop spans 16 amino acids. In germline, CDR1 is LNHNV, CDR2 YYDKDF (reference sequence). V trimming: 0 bases; J trimming: 4 bases; junction bases outside the gene matches: 5.

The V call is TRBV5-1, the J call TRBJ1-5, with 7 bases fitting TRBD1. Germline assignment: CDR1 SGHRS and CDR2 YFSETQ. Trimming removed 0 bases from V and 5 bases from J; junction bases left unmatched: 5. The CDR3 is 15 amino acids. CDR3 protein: CASSLAGTADQPQHF. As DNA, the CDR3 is TGCGCCAGCAGCTTGGCCGGGACAGCGGATCAGCCCCAGCATTTT.

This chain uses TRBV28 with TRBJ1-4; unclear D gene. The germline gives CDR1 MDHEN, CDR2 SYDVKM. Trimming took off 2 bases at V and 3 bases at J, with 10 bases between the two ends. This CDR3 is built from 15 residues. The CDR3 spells CASSLQRTSNEKLFF. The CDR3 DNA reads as TGTGCCAGCAGTTTACAGCGGACTTCTAATGAAAAACTGTTTTTT.

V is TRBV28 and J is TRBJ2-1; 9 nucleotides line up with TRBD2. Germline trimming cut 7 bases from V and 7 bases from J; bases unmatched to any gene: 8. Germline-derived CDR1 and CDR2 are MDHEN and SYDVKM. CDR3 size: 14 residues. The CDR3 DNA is TGTGCCAGCACCCCCGGGACTAGCAGAAATGAGCAGTTCTTC. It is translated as CASTPGTSRNEQFF.

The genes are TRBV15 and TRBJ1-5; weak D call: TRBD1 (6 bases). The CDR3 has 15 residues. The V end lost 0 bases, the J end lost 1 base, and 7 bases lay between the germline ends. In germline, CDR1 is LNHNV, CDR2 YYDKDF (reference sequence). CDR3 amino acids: CATSRDGTSNQPQHF. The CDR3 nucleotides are TGTGCCACCAGCAGAGATGGGACAAGCAATCAGCCCCAGCATTTT. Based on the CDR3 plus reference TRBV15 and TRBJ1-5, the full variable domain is DAMVIQNPRYQVTQFGKPVTLSCSQTLNHNVMYWYQQKSSQAPKLLFHYYDKDFNNEADTPDNFQSRRPNTSFCFLDIRSPGLGDTAMYLCATSRDGTSNQPQHFGDGTRLSIL.

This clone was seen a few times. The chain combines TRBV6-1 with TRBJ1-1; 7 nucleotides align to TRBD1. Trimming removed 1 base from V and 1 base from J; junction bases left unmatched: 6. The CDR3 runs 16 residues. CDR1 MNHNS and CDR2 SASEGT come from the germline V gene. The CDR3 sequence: CASSEVPTGWNTEAFF. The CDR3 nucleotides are TGTGCCAGCAGTGAAGTTCCGACAGGGTGGAACACTGAAGCTTTCTTT.

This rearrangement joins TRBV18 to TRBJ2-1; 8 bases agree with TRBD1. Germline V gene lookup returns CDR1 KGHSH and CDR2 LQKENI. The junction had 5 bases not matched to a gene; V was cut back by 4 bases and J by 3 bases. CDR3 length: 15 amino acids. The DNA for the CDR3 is TGTGCCAGCTCACGAAAGACAGGGGACTACAATGAGCAGTTCTTC. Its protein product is CASSRKTGDYNEQFF.

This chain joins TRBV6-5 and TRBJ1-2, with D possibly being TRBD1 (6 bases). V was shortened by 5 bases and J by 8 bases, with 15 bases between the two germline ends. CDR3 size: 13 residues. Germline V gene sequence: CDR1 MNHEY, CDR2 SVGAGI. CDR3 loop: CASSRTGWRGYTF. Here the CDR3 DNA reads TGTGCCAGCAGTCGAACAGGGTGGCGCGGCTACACCTTC.

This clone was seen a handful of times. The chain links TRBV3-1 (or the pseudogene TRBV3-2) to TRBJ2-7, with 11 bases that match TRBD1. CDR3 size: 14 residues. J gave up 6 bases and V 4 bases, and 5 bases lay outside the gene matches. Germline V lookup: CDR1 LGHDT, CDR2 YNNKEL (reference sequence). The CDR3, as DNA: TGTGCCAGCAGCCTAGGGACAGGGGGTGGCGAGCAGTACTTC. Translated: CASSLGTGGGEQYF.